This T cell receptor beta chain was captured by sequencing in a study of blood T cell repertoires in COVID-19. Study overall: Acute and convalescent COVID-19 samples came from the United States, Italy and Spain.

This table comes from immunoSEQ multiplex PCR, and its TCRdb copy is limited to in-frame clones, with some not included. This sample has 150,000 to 200,000 clones, with under 80% found just once. The origin of this receptor is a woman over 75 with acute or convalescent COVID-19. The sample was peripheral blood.

CDR3 DNA: TGTGCCAGTAGTATAATGGGCGGCAATCAGCCCCAGCATTTT. Translation gives CASSIMGGNQPQHF. The V call is TRBV19, the J call TRBJ1-5; D is undetermined. The CDR3 runs to 14 residues. Trimming took off 2 bases at V and 2 bases at J, with 7 bases between the two ends. Germline-derived CDR1 and CDR2 are LNHDA and SQIVND (reference sequence).